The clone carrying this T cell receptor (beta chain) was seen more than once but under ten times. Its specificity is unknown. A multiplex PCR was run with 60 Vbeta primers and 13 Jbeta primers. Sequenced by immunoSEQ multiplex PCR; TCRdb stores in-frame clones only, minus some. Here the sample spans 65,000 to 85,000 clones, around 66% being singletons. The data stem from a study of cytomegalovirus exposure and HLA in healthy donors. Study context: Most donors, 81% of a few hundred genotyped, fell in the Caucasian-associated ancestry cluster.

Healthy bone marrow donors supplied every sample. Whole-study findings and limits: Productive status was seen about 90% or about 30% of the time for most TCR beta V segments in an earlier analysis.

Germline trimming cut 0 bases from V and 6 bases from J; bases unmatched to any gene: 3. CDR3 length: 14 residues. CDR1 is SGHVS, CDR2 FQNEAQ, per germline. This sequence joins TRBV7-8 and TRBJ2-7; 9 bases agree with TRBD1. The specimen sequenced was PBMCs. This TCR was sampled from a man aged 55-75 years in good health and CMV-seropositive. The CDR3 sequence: CASSLAPTGGEQYF. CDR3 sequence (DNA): TGTGCCAGCAGCTTAGCCCCGACAGGGGGCGAGCAGTACTTC.